This T cell receptor beta chain comes out of a study of blood T cell repertoires in COVID-19. Turning to the study itself: COVID-19 samples, acute and convalescent, were from the United States, Italy and Spain.

Trimming at V came to 6 bases and at J to 4 bases, leaving 7 bases not matched to a gene. The CDR3 runs 15 residues. Germline V CDR1 and CDR2: SGHAT, FQNNGV. As handled by the study authors: Reference gene primers were amplified, and this amplification served to estimate nucleated cell counts. TCRdb keeps only in-frame clones here, not all; method: immunoSEQ multiplex PCR. The V and J calls and clone size are taken from that table; D and trimming were inferred from the DNA. The sample records around 260,000 clones, 75% to 90% being singletons. Source material: peripheral blood. The chain employs TRBV11-2 and TRBJ2-3; 10 positions agree with TRBD2. The receptor's source is a man aged 55 to 70 who had recovered from COVID-19. The CDR3 protein is CASRSSGSFADTQYF. The CDR3 DNA is TGTGCCAGCAGGTCTAGCGGGAGTTTTGCAGATACGCAGTATTTT.